The 29 T cell receptor beta chains below were found in one sample sequenced in a study of blood T cell repertoires in COVID-19. Method: immunoSEQ multiplex PCR; TCRdb's copy keeps in-frame clones and lacks some. The sample lists 190,000 or so clones, around 89% occurring once. Sample: PBMCs or T cells enriched from blood (not recorded which). These receptors were taken from a man aged 25-45 years who had recovered from COVID-19.

The V gene is TRBV5-1, the J gene TRBJ2-7, with TRBD1 as a possible D gene (5 bases). The CDR3 spans 13 residues. V lost 4 bases and J 2 bases, leaving 10 bases between the germline ends. The germline gives CDR1 SGHRS, CDR2 YFSETQ. CDR3 sequence (DNA): TGCGCCAGCAGCACAGGATCCACCTACGAGCAGTACTTC. Translated, it gives CASSTGSTYEQYF.

The rearrangement links TRBV18 to TRBJ2-7, with D perhaps TRBD1 (6 bases). The germline V and J ends were trimmed by 4 bases and 3 bases, with 10 bases remaining between them. Germline values: CDR1 KGHSH, CDR2 LQKENI. CDR3 length: 13 residues. The CDR3 sequence is CASSLRDIYEQYF. CDR3 sequence (DNA): TGTGCCAGCTCACTTCGGGACATCTACGAGCAGTACTTC.

The V gene is TRBV7-8, the J gene TRBJ1-1, with D uncertain. The ends were cut back, 3 bases at V and 4 bases at J, with 3 bases in the middle. The CDR3 is made up of 11 amino acids. CDR1 and CDR2 from the germline V gene are SGHVS and FQNEAQ. The CDR3 region is CASSFGTEAFF. The CDR3 DNA is TGTGCCAGCAGCTTCGGCACTGAAGCTTTCTTT.

The chain recombines TRBV15 with TRBJ1-6; D might be TRBD1 (5 bases). V shed 5 bases and J shed 7 bases, with 15 bases lying between them. Germline loops: CDR1 LNHNV, CDR2 YYDKDF (reference sequence). The length of the CDR3 is 15 residues. The chain's CDR3 is CATSQRDGRNSPLHF. The CDR3 DNA reads TGTGCCACCAGCCAGCGGGACGGTCGGAATTCACCCCTCCACTTT.

Concerning this clone: The junction departs from the called germline gene at one end, perhaps through a read error. This chain links TRBV14 with TRBJ2-3; maybe TRBD2 (5 bases). This CDR3 is 12 amino acids long. Germline CDR1 SGHDN, CDR2 FVKESK. This chain's CDR3 is CASSQDGQLSGF. DNA for the CDR3: TGTGCCAGCAGCCAAGATGGTCAGTTGTCGGGGTTT.

The rearrangement uses TRBV3-1 (or the pseudogene TRBV3-2) and TRBJ2-2; 9 nucleotides align to TRBD1. The CDR3 has 17 residues. The J segment lost 1 base and the V segment lost 1 base, leaving 4 bases of the junction unmatched. Germline V gives CDR1 LGHDT, CDR2 YNNKEL (reference sequence). The DNA of the CDR3 is TGTGCCAGCAGCCAAGGATCGGGACAGGGGAACACCGGGGAGCTGTTTTTT. Translating gives CASSQGSGQGNTGELFF.

The CDR3: CASSPMTSGGYEQYF. The CDR3 DNA is TGTGCCAGCAGCCCCATGACTAGCGGGGGATACGAGCAGTACTTC. The rearrangement uses TRBV5-4 and TRBJ2-7, with 12 bases aligning to TRBD2. V shed 4 bases and J 4 bases; nucleotides not matched to a gene: 6. The CDR3 is made up of 15 amino acids. Germline loops: CDR1 SGHNT, CDR2 YYREEE (reference sequence).

This clone was observed a few times. The chain has TRBV10-3 and TRBJ1-1, with D maybe TRBD1 (6 bases). The CDR3 runs to 12 residues. Trimming left V 5 bases short and J 8 bases short, with 12 bases between. The V gene's germline CDR1 is ENHRY and CDR2 SYGVKD. CDR3 sequence: CAISTTGTEAFF. In DNA, the CDR3 is TGTGCCATCAGTACCACCGGGACAGAAGCTTTCTTT.

This chain connects TRBV12-3 or TRBV12-4 to TRBJ2-3; 7 bases are shared with TRBD1. V shed 6 bases, J shed 7 bases, and the junction held 7 bases outside the gene matches. The CDR3 has 13 residues. The CDR3 DNA reads as TGTGCCAGCAGGTGGGACAGAAGAAATACGCAGTATTTT. Translated, it gives CASRWDRRNTQYF.

The chain links TRBV5-1 to TRBJ2-7; 8 bases line up with TRBD1. CDR3 length equals 12 residues. Germline CDR1 and CDR2: SGHRS and YFSETQ. With V trimmed by 3 bases and J by 5 bases, 1 base remained unmatched. The CDR3 bases are TGCGCCAGCAGCTGGACAGGGCACGAGCAGTACTTC. It yields the protein CASSWTGHEQYF.

The CDR3 sequence: CASSSAGTSGTTYEQYF. The DNA of the CDR3 is TGTGCCAGCAGCTCCGCCGGGACTAGCGGGACCACCTACGAGCAGTACTTC. The chain carries TRBV7-2 and TRBJ2-7; 13 bases line up with TRBD2. Germline values: CDR1 SGHTA, CDR2 FQGNSA. This CDR3 comprises 17 residues. V gave up 4 bases and J gave up 2 bases; unmatched junction bases: 8.

The chain employs TRBV5-1 and TRBJ2-7; maybe TRBD2 (5 bases). CDR3 length: 14 amino acids. The V gene lost 1 base and the J gene lost 7 bases, with 15 bases spanning the gap. Germline values: CDR1 SGHRS, CDR2 YFSETQ. The CDR3 region has the DNA TGCGCCAGCAGCTTGTCGAGGGCCGGGGTGGAGCAGTACTTC. Amino acids: CASSLSRAGVEQYF.

This clone was picked up one time. The rearrangement uses TRBV5-4 and TRBJ2-2; 8 nucleotides line up with TRBD1. CDR3 length: 16 amino acids. Germline CDR1 and CDR2: SGHNT and YYREEE (reference sequence). V shed 0 bases and J 2 bases; nucleotides not matched to a gene: 3. The CDR3 DNA reads as TGTGCCAGCAGCTTGGAGGACAGGGTCAACACCGGGGAGCTGTTTTTT. Translation gives CASSLEDRVNTGELFF. Variable domain in full (rest from reference TRBV5-4 and TRBJ2-2): ETGVTQSPTHLIKTRGQQVTLRCSSQSGHNTVSWYQQALGQGPQFIFQYYREEENGRGNFPPRFSGLQFPNYSSELNVNALELDDSALYLCASSLEDRVNTGELFFGEGSRLTVL.

The rearrangement links TRBV10-3 to TRBJ2-7; 12 bases are shared with TRBD2. CDR1 is ENHRY and CDR2 is SYGVKD in the germline V gene. V lost 0 bases, J lost 4 bases, and 4 bases stayed unmatched. The CDR3 totals 16 residues. CDR3 nucleotides: TGTGCCATCAGTGAGTCGAAACTAGCGGGAGGTTACGAGCAGTACTTC. Translating it yields CAISESKLAGGYEQYF.

This sequence joins TRBV21-1 and TRBJ1-1; the table's D call, TRBD1, was not checked against the DNA. TRBV21-1 is given as a pseudogene. This CDR3 spans 17 amino acids. The CDR3 region has the DNA TGTGCCAGCAGCCCCTTACTCCAGGGCCCTAGGAACACTGAAGCTTTCTTT. It yields the protein CASSPLLQGPRNTEAFF.

The chain carries TRBV6-5 and TRBJ1-2; D is unclear. Germline assignment: CDR1 MNHEY and CDR2 SVGAGI. V was cut by 0 bases and J by 1 base, with 9 bases left in between. CDR3 length equals 15 residues. The CDR3 region is CASSYSYTLNYGYTF. The CDR3 DNA reads as TGTGCCAGCAGTTACTCGTATACTCTTAACTATGGCTACACCTTC.

The chain is built from TRBV7-2 and TRBJ2-2, with 7 bases aligning to TRBD1. This CDR3 has 15 amino acids. CDR1 is SGHTA and CDR2 is FQGNSA in the germline V gene. With V trimmed by 4 bases and J by 4 bases, 6 bases remained unmatched. CDR3 DNA: TGTGCCAGCAGCTCCAGGGGGAAAGGCACCGGGGAGCTGTTTTTT. Its protein product is CASSSRGKGTGELFF.

V is TRBV5-8 and J is TRBJ2-2, with D possibly matching TRBD2 (5 bases). Germline lookup yields CDR1 SGHTS and CDR2 YDEGEE. Trimming cost V 6 bases and J 4 bases, with 10 bases left between them. The CDR3 has 13 residues. The chain's CDR3 is CASKFGVTGELFF. The CDR3 DNA reads as TGTGCCAGCAAGTTCGGGGTCACCGGGGAGCTGTTTTTT.

V usage is TRBV11-2 and J usage is TRBJ1-5; 7 bases are shared with TRBD1. Germline V gene sequence: CDR1 SGHAT, CDR2 FQNNGV. The V and J ends lost 1 base and 3 bases, in that order; junction bases with no gene match: 3. The CDR3 spans 15 residues. The CDR3 DNA sequence: TGTGCCAGCAGCTTAGGGGACAGTATCAATCAGCCCCAGCATTTT. It yields the protein CASSLGDSINQPQHF.

This chain connects TRBV28 to TRBJ1-4, with 8 nucleotides matching TRBD1. The length of the CDR3 is 16 residues. Germline CDR1 reads MDHEN; CDR2 reads SYDVKM. With V trimmed by 3 bases and J by 5 bases, 8 bases remained unmatched. The CDR3 here is CASSFLGTGGNEKLFF. CDR3 DNA sequence: TGTGCCAGCAGTTTTTTAGGAACAGGGGGGAATGAAAAACTGTTTTTT.

The chain recombines TRBV7-9 with TRBJ1-2; D not certain. The germline V gene has CDR1 SEHNR and CDR2 FQNEAQ (reference sequence). The CDR3 has 11 residues. V was trimmed by 5 bases and J by 2 bases, leaving 3 bases between them. CDR3 nucleotides: TGTGCCAGCAGCCGGAACTATGGCTACACCTTC. It is translated as CASSRNYGYTF.

This clone was seen just once. CDR3 coding DNA: TGTGCCAGCTCACCGGACAGGGACGGGCATCAGCCCCAGCATTTT. It encodes CASSPDRDGHQPQHF. This chain connects TRBV18 to TRBJ1-5; 8 bases align to TRBD1. Germline assignment: CDR1 KGHSH and CDR2 LQKENI. CDR3 length: 15 amino acids. With V trimmed by 3 bases and J by 5 bases, 6 bases remained unmatched.

The chain employs TRBV10-1 and TRBJ2-1; TRBD2 matches at 12 bases. With V trimmed by 6 bases and J by 8 bases, 8 bases remained unmatched. Germline CDR1 WNHNN, CDR2 SYGVQD (reference sequence). The CDR3 is made up of 15 amino acids. For the CDR3, the DNA is TGCGCCAGCAGAGGACTAGCGGGACCTTGCGATGAGCAGTTCTTC. Protein: CASRGLAGPCDEQFF.

The V and J genes are TRBV29-1 and TRBJ1-2; D is ambiguous. Germline V gene lookup returns CDR1 SQVTM and CDR2 ANQGSEA. Trimming removed 1 base from V and 11 bases from J, with 5 bases in between. The CDR3 covers 9 residues. The CDR3 loop is CSVEAPYTF. As DNA, the CDR3 is TGCAGCGTTGAAGCCCCGTACACCTTC.

This clone has only one observation. The J gene is TRBJ1-1, the V gene TRBV7-2; 9 nucleotides agree with TRBD1. V was pared by 5 bases and J by 11 bases, with 15 bases of the junction left unmatched. CDR1 and CDR2 (germline): SGHTA, FQGNSA. This CDR3 comprises 15 residues. CDR3 amino acids: CASSPLRGDRASAFF. CDR3 nucleotide sequence: TGTGCCAGCAGCCCCCTGAGGGGGGACAGGGCCTCTGCTTTCTTT.

The CDR3 here is CASSPKWAGFEKLFF. In DNA form, the CDR3 reads TGTGCCAGCAGTCCCAAATGGGCAGGATTTGAAAAACTGTTTTTT. The chain recombines TRBV28 with TRBJ1-4; D unresolved. CDR3 size: 15 residues. CDR1 and CDR2 from the germline V gene are MDHEN and SYDVKM. Trimming took off 5 bases at V and 7 bases at J, with 17 bases between the two ends.

This chain joins TRBV7-2 and TRBJ2-7; D unresolved. Germline loops: CDR1 SGHTA, CDR2 FQGNSA. The V gene lost 2 bases and the J gene lost 7 bases, with 6 bases spanning the gap. This CDR3 contains 11 residues. The CDR3 DNA reads TGTGCCAGCAGCTTATTCGGTGAGCAGTACTTC. Translating it yields CASSLFGEQYF.

The V call is TRBV4-1, the J call TRBJ1-5; D is uncertain. V lost 1 base and J lost 4, with 8 bases in between. Germline V CDR1 and CDR2: MGHRA, YSYEKL. The length of the CDR3 is 14 residues. The CDR3 spells CASSQVALNQPQHF. DNA for the CDR3: TGCGCCAGCAGCCAAGTGGCACTAAATCAGCCCCAGCATTTT.

The chain couples TRBV5-5 to TRBJ1-2, with 7 positions matching TRBD1. V dropped 4 bases and J dropped 3; count of bases not matched to a gene: 3. The germline V gene has CDR1 SGHKS and CDR2 YYEKEE (reference sequence). This CDR3 spans 13 amino acids. CDR3 residues: CASSPQGDYGYTF. The CDR3 bases are TGTGCCAGCAGCCCGCAGGGGGACTATGGCTACACCTTC.